The 10 T cell receptor beta chains presented below share a single source sample, sequenced in a study of T cells after yellow fever vaccination. TCRdb passed the 5' RACE reads through MiXCR, listing each CDR3 protein once. Among some 320,000 distinct CDR3 sequences listed, 8.7% were seen once. Sequenced here: CD4+ T cells sorted from PBMCs, sampled 5 days after the yellow fever booster vaccination. The receptor set was obtained from a man aged 18-30 years who received the YFV17D yellow fever vaccine.

This clonotype was seen more than once but under ten times. The V and J genes are TRBV7-2 and TRBJ1-6, with D perhaps TRBD1 (5 bases). V lost 8 bases to trimming and J lost 7 bases, with 18 bases between them. Germline loops: CDR1 SGHTA, CDR2 FQGNSA. The CDR3 runs 15 residues. The CDR3 sequence is CASGTITGENSPLHF. CDR3 coding DNA: TGTGCCAGCGGGACGATAACAGGAGAAAATTCACCCCTCCACTTT.

V and J are TRBV9 and TRBJ2-1; the match to TRBD2 covers 10 bases. This CDR3 contains 14 residues. Germline CDR1 is SGDLS and CDR2 is YYNGEE. V trimming: 3 bases; J trimming: 4 bases; junction bases outside the gene matches: 1. The CDR3, as DNA: TGTGCCAGCAGCGCGGGACTAGCGTACAATGAGCAGTTCTTC. This sequence encodes CASSAGLAYNEQFF.

This clonotype has more than one count but fewer than ten. The chain couples TRBV28 to TRBJ1-6; tentatively, D is TRBD1 (5 bases). Germline assignment: CDR1 MDHEN and CDR2 SYDVKM. V lost 7 bases and J 7 bases, leaving 20 bases between the germline ends. The CDR3 has 16 amino acids. CDR3 in amino acids: CASTLRGGPGNSPLHF. In DNA, the CDR3 is TGTGCCAGCACCCTTCGCGGGGGTCCGGGGAATTCACCCCTCCACTTT.

V usage is TRBV7-6 and J usage is TRBJ2-2; unclear D gene. Germline V gene data show CDR1 as SGHVS and CDR2 as FNYEAQ. This CDR3 has 13 amino acids. Between the trimmed V and J ends, which lost 5 bases and 5 bases, there was a span of 9 bases. The CDR3 sequence is CASSAHLTGELFF. DNA of the CDR3: TGTGCCAGCAGCGCCCATCTAACCGGGGAGCTGTTTTTT.

The sample holds many counts of this clonotype. The CDR3 loop is CSARGPETQYF. The CDR3 nucleotides read TGCAGTGCTAGAGGTCCGGAGACCCAGTACTTC. The rearrangement joins TRBV20-1 to TRBJ2-5; no clear D. The V gene's germline CDR1 is DFQATT and CDR2 SNEGSKA (reference sequence). The CDR3 runs to 11 residues. Deletions cut 1 base from V and 5 bases from J, with 5 bases between.

This clonotype was counted at least ten times. V gene TRBV10-3 combines with J gene TRBJ2-3; 9 bases agree with TRBD2. The length of the CDR3 is 16 residues. Germline V gives CDR1 ENHRY, CDR2 SYGVKD. The trim removed 3 bases at V and 0 bases at J, leaving 4 bases unmatched. CDR3 region: CAISDLTSGSTDTQYF. The CDR3 DNA sequence: TGTGCCATCAGTGATCTGACTAGCGGTAGCACAGATACGCAGTATTTT.

The chain is built from TRBV4-1 and TRBJ1-1; D possibly corresponds to TRBD1 (6 bases). V was cut by 6 bases and J by 2 bases, with 10 bases left in between. In germline, CDR1 is MGHRA, CDR2 YSYEKL. CDR3 size: 13 residues. The CDR3 DNA is TGCGCCAGCAGGGTACAGGGAAACACTGAAGCTTTCTTT. Amino acids: CASRVQGNTEAFF.

This clonotype has more than one count but fewer than ten. The V call is TRBV9, the J call TRBJ2-7; weak D call: TRBD2 (5 bases). Germline lookup yields CDR1 SGDLS and CDR2 YYNGEE. The CDR3 extends over 14 amino acids. The ends were cut back, 0 bases at V and 7 bases at J, with 14 bases in the middle. This chain's CDR3 is CASSVANRGQEQYF. CDR3 sequence (DNA): TGTGCCAGCAGCGTAGCGAACAGAGGGCAGGAGCAGTACTTC.

In this sample, this clonotype turned up a few times. The chain is built from TRBV2 and TRBJ2-3; TRBD2 might be the D (6 bases). In germline, CDR1 is SNHLY, CDR2 FYNNEI. The CDR3 totals 13 residues. Trimming took off 8 bases at V and 7 bases at J, with 16 bases between the two ends. The chain's CDR3 is CASLRSGTYTQYF. CDR3 bases: TGTGCCAGCCTAAGGTCAGGGACTTATACGCAGTATTTT.

This clonotype has at least ten counts. The rearrangement joins TRBV12-3 or TRBV12-4 to TRBJ1-1, with D possibly TRBD1 on 5 matching bases. The germline V and J ends were trimmed by 7 bases and 5 bases, with 20 bases remaining between them. The CDR3 has 15 amino acids. CDR3 sequence (DNA): TGTGCCAGCACTAGCGCCGGGGGGGGTTGGACTGAAGCTTTCTTT. The encoded protein is CASTSAGGGWTEAFF.